The following is a T cell receptor (beta chain) sequence with its context. TCRdb reanalysed the 5' RACE reads using MiXCR and keeps one entry per CDR3 protein. The sample yields approximately 300,000 distinct CDR3 sequences, around 19% seen once. These data belong to a study of T-cell memory formation after mild COVID-19. V was cut by 5 bases and J by 4 bases, with 15 bases left in between. The germline V gene encodes CDR1 MDHEN and CDR2 SYDVKM. CDR3 length equals 14 residues. The specimen was PBMCs or a T cell subset sorted from them (not recorded which). The sequence derives from a man younger than 35 who had mild COVID-19 (a few samples of this study predate the infection). Cell type and time point are not known. The V gene is TRBV28, the J gene TRBJ2-7; no clear D gene. CDR3 sequence: CASSPEEGPYEQYV. In DNA form, the CDR3 reads TGTGCCAGCAGTCCCGAAGAAGGGCCATACGAGCAGTACGTC.